The next 5 T cell receptor beta chains were all read from a single sample in a study of regulatory T cells in long-lasting Graves disease. Time point denoted: newly diagnosed GD, antithyroid drugs for less than 3 months. The TCR library was made from RNA extracted from PBMCs. iRepertoire HTBI primers and Arm-PCR of CDR3 regions built TCR beta libraries. MiXCR, applied by TCRdb to the multiplex PCR reads, yields one record per CDR3 protein. The table includes a few hundred thousand distinct CDR3 sequences, 14% detected once. The sample was also linked to a second study, of T cells in Graves' hyperthyroidism and ophthalmopathy.

The sample was peripheral blood mononuclear cells (PBMCs), taken at new diagnosis, from a patient treated with antithyroid drugs. The receptor source for this set is a woman in her fifties or sixties with Graves disease.

This clonotype showed up just a few times. The chain is built from TRBV19 and TRBJ2-1, with 13 bases lining up with TRBD2. This CDR3 region has 15 residues. J gave up 8 bases and V 3 bases, and 4 bases lay outside the gene matches. Germline CDR1 is LNHDA and CDR2 is SQIVND (reference sequence). CDR3: CASSIGTSGTDEQFF. The DNA for the CDR3 is TGTGCCAGTAGTATCGGGACTAGCGGGACGGATGAGCAGTTCTTC. The full variable domain, its missing parts supplied by reference TRBV19 and TRBJ2-1, is DGGITQSPKYLFRKEGQNVTLSCEQNLNHDAMYWYRQDPGQGLRLIYYSQIVNDFQKGDIAEGYSVSREKKESFPLTVTSAQKNPTAFYLCASSIGTSGTDEQFFGPGTRLTVL.

In its sample, this clonotype was seen many times. The rearrangement uses TRBV6-2 or TRBV6-3 and TRBJ2-2, with a tentative D call TRBD2 (5 bases). The V end was cut by 2 bases, the J end by 5 bases, with 21 bases between. CDR1 MNHEY and CDR2 SVGEGT come from the germline V gene. This CDR3 has 18 residues. The CDR3 loop is CASSYIGWRIRTTGELFF. DNA for the CDR3: TGTGCCAGCAGTTACATCGGTTGGAGGATACGAACTACCGGGGAGCTGTTTTTT.

In this sample, this clonotype turned up many times. The chain is built from TRBV20-1 and TRBJ2-5, with D hard to call. The CDR3 spans 15 residues. V was trimmed by 0 bases and J by 5 bases, leaving 16 bases between them. Germline V gives CDR1 DFQATT, CDR2 SNEGSKA (reference sequence). CDR3: CSARETDTLQETQYF. CDR3 DNA: TGCAGTGCTAGAGAGACCGACACACTACAGGAGACCCAGTACTTC.

This clonotype occurred many times. The rearrangement uses TRBV19 and TRBJ2-2; 12 bases agree with TRBD2. The V segment lost 5 bases and the J segment 6 bases; nucleotides outside the gene matches: 10. CDR1 and CDR2 (germline): LNHDA, SQIVND (reference sequence). The CDR3 is made up of 17 amino acids. The CDR3 DNA follows: TGTGCCAGTAGTTCCAGGGGACTAGCGGGTGATCCCGGGGAGCTGTTTTTT. Translation: CASSSRGLAGDPGELFF.

As for this clonotype: This may arise from a read error, as a much more abundant clone is one base away. The chain carries TRBV11-2 and TRBJ2-4, with D tentatively TRBD2 (6 bases). The germline CDR1 and CDR2 sequences are SGHAT and FQNNGV. This CDR3 comprises 16 residues. The CDR3 bases are TGTGCCAGCAGCTTTAACAGGCAACTAGCCAAAGACATTCAGTACTTC. Amino acid sequence: CASSFNRQLAKDIQYF.